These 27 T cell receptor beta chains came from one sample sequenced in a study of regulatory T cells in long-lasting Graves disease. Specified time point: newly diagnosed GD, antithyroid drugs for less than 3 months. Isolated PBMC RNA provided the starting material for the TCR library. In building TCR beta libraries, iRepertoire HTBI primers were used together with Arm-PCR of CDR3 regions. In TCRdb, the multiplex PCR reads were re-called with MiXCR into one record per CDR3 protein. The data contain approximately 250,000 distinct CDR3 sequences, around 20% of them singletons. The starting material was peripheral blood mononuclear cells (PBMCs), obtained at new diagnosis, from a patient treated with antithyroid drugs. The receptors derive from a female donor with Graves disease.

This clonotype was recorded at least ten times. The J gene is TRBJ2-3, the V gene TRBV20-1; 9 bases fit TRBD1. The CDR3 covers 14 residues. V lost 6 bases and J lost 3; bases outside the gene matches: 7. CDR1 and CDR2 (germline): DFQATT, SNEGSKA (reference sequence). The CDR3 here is CSAEGTGRTDTQYF. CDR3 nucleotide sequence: TGCAGTGCCGAAGGGACAGGGAGGACAGATACGCAGTATTTT.

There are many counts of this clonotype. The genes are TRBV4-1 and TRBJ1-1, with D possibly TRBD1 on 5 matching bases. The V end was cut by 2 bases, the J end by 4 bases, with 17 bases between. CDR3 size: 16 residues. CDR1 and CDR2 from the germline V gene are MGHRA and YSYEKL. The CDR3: CASSQIAGLFPTEAFF. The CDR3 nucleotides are TGCGCCAGCAGCCAAATTGCGGGGCTCTTCCCCACTGAAGCTTTCTTT.

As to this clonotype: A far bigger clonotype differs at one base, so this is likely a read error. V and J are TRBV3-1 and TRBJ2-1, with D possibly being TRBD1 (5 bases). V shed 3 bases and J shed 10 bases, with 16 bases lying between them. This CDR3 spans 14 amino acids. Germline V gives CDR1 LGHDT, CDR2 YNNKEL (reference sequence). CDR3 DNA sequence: TGTGCCAGCAGCCATAGTTACAGGCCCTACGAGCAGTTCTTC. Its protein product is CASSHSYRPYEQFF.

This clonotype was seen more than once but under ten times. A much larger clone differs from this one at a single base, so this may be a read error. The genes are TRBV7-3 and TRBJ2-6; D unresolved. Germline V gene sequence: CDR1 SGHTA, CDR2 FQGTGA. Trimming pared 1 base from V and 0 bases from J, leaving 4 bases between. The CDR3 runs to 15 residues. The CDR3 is CASSLNGSGANVLTF. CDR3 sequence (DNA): TGTGCCAGCAGCTTAAACGGCTCTGGGGCCAACGTCCTGACTTTC.

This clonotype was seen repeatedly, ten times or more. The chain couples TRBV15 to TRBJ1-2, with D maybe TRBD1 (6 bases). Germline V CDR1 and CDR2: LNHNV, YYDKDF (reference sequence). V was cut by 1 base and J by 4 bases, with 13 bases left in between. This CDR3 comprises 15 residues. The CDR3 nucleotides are TGTGCCACCAGCAGAGCTTGGACAGAAAGCTATGGCTACACCTTC. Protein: CATSRAWTESYGYTF.

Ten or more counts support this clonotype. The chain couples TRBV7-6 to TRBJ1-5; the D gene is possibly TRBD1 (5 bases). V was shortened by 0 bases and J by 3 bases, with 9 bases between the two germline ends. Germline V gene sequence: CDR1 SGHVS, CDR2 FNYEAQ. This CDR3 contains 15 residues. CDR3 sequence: CASSLAVDNNQPQHF. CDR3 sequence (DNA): TGTGCCAGCAGCTTAGCCGTGGACAACAATCAGCCCCAGCATTTT.

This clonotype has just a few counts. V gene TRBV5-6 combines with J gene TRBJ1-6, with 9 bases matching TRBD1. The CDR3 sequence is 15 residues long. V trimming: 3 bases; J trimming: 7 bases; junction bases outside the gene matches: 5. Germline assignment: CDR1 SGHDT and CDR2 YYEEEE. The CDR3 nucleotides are TGTGCCAGCAGCTCCGGGACAGGGACGAATTCACCCCTCCACTTT. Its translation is CASSSGTGTNSPLHF.

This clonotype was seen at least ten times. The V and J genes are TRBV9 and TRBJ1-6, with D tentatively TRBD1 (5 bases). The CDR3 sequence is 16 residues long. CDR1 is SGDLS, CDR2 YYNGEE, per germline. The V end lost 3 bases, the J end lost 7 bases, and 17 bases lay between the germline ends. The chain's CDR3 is CASSAPGREANSPLHF. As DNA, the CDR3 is TGTGCCAGCAGCGCCCCGGGACGGGAGGCCAATTCACCCCTCCACTTT.

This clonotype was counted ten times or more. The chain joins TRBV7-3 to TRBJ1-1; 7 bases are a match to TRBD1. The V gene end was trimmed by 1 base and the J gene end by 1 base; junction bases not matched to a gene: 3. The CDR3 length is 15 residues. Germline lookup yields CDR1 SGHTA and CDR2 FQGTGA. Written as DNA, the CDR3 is TGTGCCAGCAGCTTAATGGCAGGGGGGAACACTGAAGCTTTCTTT. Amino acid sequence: CASSLMAGGNTEAFF.

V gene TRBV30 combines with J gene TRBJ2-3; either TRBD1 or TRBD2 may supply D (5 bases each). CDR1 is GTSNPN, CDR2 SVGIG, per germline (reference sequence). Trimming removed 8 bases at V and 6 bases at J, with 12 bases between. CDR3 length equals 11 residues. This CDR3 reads CARTGPDTQYF. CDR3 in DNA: TGTGCCCGAACGGGACCGGATACGCAGTATTTT.

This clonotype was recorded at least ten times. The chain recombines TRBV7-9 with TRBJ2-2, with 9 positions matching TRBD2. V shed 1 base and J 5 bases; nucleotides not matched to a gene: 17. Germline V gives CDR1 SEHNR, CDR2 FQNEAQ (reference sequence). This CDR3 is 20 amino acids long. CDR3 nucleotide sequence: TGTGCCAGCAGCTTAGTTCGAGGAGGCCCCATTCTAGCGGGGACCGGGGAGCTGTTTTTT. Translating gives CASSLVRGGPILAGTGELFF.

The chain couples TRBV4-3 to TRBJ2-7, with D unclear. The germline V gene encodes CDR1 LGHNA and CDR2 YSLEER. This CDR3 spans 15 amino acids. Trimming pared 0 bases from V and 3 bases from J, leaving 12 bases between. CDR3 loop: CASSQDQAPIYEQYF. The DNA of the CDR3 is TGCGCCAGCAGCCAAGATCAGGCCCCGATCTACGAGCAGTACTTC.

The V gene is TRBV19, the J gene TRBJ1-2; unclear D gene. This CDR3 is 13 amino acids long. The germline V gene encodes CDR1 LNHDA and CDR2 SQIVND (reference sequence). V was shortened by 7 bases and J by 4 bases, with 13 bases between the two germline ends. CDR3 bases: TGTGCCAGTACCCTCATGGGTCTCTATGGCTACACCTTC. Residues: CASTLMGLYGYTF.

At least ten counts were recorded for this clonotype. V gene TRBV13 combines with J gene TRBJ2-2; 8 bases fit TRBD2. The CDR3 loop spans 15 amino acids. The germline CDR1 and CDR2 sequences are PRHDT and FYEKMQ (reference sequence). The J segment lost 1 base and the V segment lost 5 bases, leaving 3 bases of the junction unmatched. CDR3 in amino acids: CASSPTSGNTGELFF. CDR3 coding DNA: TGTGCCAGCAGCCCCACTAGCGGGAACACCGGGGAGCTGTTTTTT.

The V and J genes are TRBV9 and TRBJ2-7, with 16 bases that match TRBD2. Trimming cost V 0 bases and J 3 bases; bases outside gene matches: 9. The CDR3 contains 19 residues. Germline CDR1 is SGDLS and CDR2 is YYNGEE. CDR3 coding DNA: TGTGCCAGCAGCGTAGAGGGGACTAGCGGGAGGGCCAAGGGCTACGAGCAGTACTTC. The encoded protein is CASSVEGTSGRAKGYEQYF.

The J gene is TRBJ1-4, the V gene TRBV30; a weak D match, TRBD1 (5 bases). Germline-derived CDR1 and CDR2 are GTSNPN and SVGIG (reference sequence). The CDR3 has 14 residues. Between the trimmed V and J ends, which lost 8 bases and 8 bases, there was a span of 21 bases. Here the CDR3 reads CAGGRGLLGEKLFF. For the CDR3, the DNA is TGTGCCGGAGGTCGGGGACTCTTAGGAGAAAAACTGTTTTTT.

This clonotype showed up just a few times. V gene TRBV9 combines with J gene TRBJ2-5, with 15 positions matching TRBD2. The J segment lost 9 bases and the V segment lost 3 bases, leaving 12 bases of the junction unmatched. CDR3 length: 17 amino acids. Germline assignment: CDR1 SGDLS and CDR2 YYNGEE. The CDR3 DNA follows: TGTGCCAGCAGCGAAACAGGGACTAGCGGGGGGCCGGGGGCCCAGTACTTC. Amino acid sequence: CASSETGTSGGPGAQYF. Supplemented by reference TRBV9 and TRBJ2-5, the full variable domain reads DSGVTQTPKHLITATGQRVTLRCSPRSGDLSVYWYQQSLDQGLQFLIQYYNGEERAKGNILERFSAQQFPDLHSELNLSSLELGDSALYFCASSETGTSGGPGAQYFGPGTRLLVL.

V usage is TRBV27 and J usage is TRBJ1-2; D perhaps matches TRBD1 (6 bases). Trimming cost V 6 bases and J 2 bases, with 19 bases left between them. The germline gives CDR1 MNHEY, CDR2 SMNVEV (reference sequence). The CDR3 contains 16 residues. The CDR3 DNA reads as TGTGCCAGCAGCCGAACAGGGAGTGGATCAAACTATGGCTACACCTTC. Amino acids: CASSRTGSGSNYGYTF.

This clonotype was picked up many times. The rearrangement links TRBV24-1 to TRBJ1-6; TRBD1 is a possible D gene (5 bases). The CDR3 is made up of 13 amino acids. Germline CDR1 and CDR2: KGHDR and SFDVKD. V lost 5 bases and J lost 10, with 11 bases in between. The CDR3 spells CATSVGGSSPLHF. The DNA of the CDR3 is TGTGCCACCAGTGTGGGGGGGTCCTCACCCCTCCACTTT.

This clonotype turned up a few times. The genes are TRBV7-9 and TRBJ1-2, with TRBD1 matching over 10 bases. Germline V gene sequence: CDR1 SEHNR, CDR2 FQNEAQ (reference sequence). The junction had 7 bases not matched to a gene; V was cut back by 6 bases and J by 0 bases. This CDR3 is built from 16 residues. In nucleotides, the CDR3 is TGTGCCAGCAGTTTGGACAGGGGGACTACTAACTATGGCTACACCTTC. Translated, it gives CASSLDRGTTNYGYTF.

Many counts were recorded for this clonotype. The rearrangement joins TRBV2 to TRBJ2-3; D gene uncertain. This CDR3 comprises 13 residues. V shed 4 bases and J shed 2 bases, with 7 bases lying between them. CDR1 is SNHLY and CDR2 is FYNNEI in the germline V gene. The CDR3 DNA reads TGTGCCAGCAGTGGGAGCGACACAGATACGCAGTATTTT. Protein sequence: CASSGSDTDTQYF.

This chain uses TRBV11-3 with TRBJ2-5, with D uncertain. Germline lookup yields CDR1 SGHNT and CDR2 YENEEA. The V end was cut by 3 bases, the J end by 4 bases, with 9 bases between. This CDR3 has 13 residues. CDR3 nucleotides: TGTGCCAGCAGCTTGGGCGTCCGAGAGACCCAGTACTTC. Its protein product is CASSLGVRETQYF.

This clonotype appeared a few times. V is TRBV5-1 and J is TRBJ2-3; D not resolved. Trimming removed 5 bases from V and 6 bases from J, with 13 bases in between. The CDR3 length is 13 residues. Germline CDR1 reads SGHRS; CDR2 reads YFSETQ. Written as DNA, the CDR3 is TGCGCCAGCAGTCAAACCCGCCGCGATACGCAGTATTTT. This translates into CASSQTRRDTQYF.

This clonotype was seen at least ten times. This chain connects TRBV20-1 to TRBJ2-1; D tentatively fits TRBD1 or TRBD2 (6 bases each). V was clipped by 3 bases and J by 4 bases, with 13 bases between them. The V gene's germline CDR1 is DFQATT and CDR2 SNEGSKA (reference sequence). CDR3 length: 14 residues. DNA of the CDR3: TGCAGTGCTAGTTGGAGGAGGGGGTACAATGAGCAGTTCTTC. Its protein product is CSASWRRGYNEQFF.

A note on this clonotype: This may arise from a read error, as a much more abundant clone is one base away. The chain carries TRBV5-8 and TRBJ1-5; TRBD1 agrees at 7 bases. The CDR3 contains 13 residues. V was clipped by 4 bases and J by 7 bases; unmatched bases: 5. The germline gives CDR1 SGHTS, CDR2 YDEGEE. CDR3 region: CASSTDREQPQHF. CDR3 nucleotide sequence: TGTGCCAGCAGCACCGACAGGGAACAGCCCCAGCATTTT. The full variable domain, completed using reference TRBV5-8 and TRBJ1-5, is EAGVTQSPTHLIKTRGQQATLRCSPISGHTSVYWYQQALGLGLQFLLWYDEGEERNRGNFPPRFSGRQFPNYSSELNVNALELEDSALYLCASSTDREQPQHFGDGTRLSIL.

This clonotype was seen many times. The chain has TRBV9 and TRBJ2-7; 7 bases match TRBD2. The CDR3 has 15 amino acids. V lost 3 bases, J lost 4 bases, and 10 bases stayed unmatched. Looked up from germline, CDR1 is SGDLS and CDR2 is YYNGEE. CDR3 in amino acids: CASSGGEGAHYEQYF. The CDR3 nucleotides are TGTGCCAGCAGCGGGGGGGAGGGCGCCCATTACGAGCAGTACTTC.

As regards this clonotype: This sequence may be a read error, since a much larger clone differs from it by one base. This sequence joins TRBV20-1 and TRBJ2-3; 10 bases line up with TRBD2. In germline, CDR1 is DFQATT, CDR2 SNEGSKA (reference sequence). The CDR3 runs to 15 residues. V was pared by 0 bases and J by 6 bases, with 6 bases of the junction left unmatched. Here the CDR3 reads CSARDSSGSEDTQYF. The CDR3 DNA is TGCAGTGCTAGAGATTCTAGCGGGAGCGAGGATACGCAGTATTTT.